This is a list of T cell receptor beta chains from one sample in a study of cytomegalovirus exposure and HLA in healthy donors. Repertoires were generated with immunoSEQ multiplex PCR, while TCRdb's copy carries only in-frame clones and drops some. The sample consists of about 240,000 clones, 82% of them appearing once. The sample taken for sequencing was PBMCs. These receptors were taken from a woman aged 40 to 50 in good health and CMV-seropositive. The CDR3 runs from the conserved cysteine through the conserved F or W. D genes are given only for firm matches. A clone size is listed for some rows: how often the clone was seen (once, few, many), or a class if it is expanded.

TRBV7-2,.,TRBJ1-2,TRBD1,TGTGCCAGCAGCCTCGGGACAGCTCTTAACTATGGCTACACCTTC,CASSLGTALNYGYTF
TRBV4-2,.,TRBJ2-3,TRBD2,TGTGCCAGCAGCCGGGGGGGGAGCACAGATACGCAGTATTTT,CASSRGGSTDTQYF
TRBV19,once,TRBJ1-5,TRBD1,TGTGCCAGTAGTACCTACTATGGACAGGGGGTAATCAGCAATCAGCCCCAGCATTTT,CASSTYYGQGVISNQPQHF
TRBV11-3,.,TRBJ2-7,TRBD1,TGTGCCAGCAGCTTAGACCACAGGGGGTATGACGAGCAGTACTTC,CASSLDHRGYDEQYF
TRBV18,.,TRBJ2-5,.,TGTGCCAGCTCACCACCGGAGGCAATATTGGGGGAGACCCAGTACTTC,CASSPPEAILGETQYF
TRBV11-3,once,TRBJ2-4,.,TGTGCCAGCAGCCCACTGTCCCTAGCCAAAAACATTCAGTACTTC,CASSPLSLAKNIQYF
TRBV2,.,TRBJ1-1,TRBD1,TGTGCCACTACCGGGACAGGAGTTATGAACACTGAAGCTTTCTTT,CATTGTGVMNTEAFF
TRBV7-2,.,TRBJ1-2,TRBD1,TGTGCCAGCAGCCTGAGAGAGGGGTCGGGCAGGGGGCATGGCTACACCTTC,CASSLREGSGRGHGYTF
TRBV19,.,TRBJ1-1,.,TGTGCCAGTAGTTCGGACGGAGGGAGCACTGAAGCTTTCTTT,CASSSDGGSTEAFF
TRBV12-5,.,TRBJ2-7,TRBD1,TGTGCTAGTGGTCGACCGGGACAGGGGGCCTACGAGCAGTACTTC,CASGRPGQGAYEQYF
TRBV6-5,.,TRBJ2-7,TRBD1,TGTGCCAGCAGTGCGGACAGGGGACCCTACGAGCAGTACTTC,CASSADRGPYEQYF
TRBV7-3,.,TRBJ2-7,.,TGTGCCAGCAGCTCGAACTATGGACAGCGTGTTGAATTC,CASSSNYGQRVEF
TRBV7-4,.,TRBJ1-5,.,TGTGCCAGCAGCCGAGGGGCAGGGGACAATCAGCCCCAGCATTTT,CASSRGAGDNQPQHF
TRBV11-2,.,TRBJ2-7,.,TGTGCCAGCAGCCCTGCCTACGAGCAGTACTTC,CASSPAYEQYF
TRBV9,.,TRBJ1-1,TRBD1,TGTGCCAGCAGCGCTACAGGGGGGAACACTGAAGCTTTCTTT,CASSATGGNTEAFF
TRBV5-6,.,TRBJ1-2,.,TGTGCCAGCAGCTTGACGTTCGGGTTTCGGTATGGCTACACCTTC,CASSLTFGFRYGYTF
TRBV28,.,TRBJ2-7,.,TGTGCCAGCTCGACAGCTATGTACGAGCAGTACTTC,CASSTAMYEQYF
TRBV18,.,TRBJ2-6,TRBD1,TGTGCCAGCTCACCATACCGACAGGGCAGTACTGGGGCCAACGTCCTGACTTTC,CASSPYRQGSTGANVLTF
TRBV4-3,few,TRBJ1-1,.,TGCGCCAGCAGCCAAGAATGGGGGCTAGGCACTGAAGCTTTCTTT,CASSQEWGLGTEAFF
TRBV5-1,.,TRBJ2-2,.,TGCGCCAGCAGCGGGGGCCTTTCGACCGGGGAGCTGTTTTTT,CASSGGLSTGELFF
TRBV19,.,TRBJ1-2,.,TGTGCCAGTAGCAATCCAGGCTATGGCTACACCTTC,CASSNPGYGYTF
TRBV6-5,.,TRBJ2-3,.,TGTGCCAGCAGTTACTCAGAGCGGACAGATACGCAGTATTTT,CASSYSERTDTQYF
TRBV4-1,few,TRBJ2-2,.,TGCGCCAGCAGCCAAGAGGATCAGGGGGGAACCGGGGAGCTGTTTTTT,CASSQEDQGGTGELFF
TRBV10-3,.,TRBJ2-1,TRBD2,TGTGCCATCAGCCCGGGACTATCCTACAATGAGCAGTTCTTC,CAISPGLSYNEQFF
TRBV29-1,.,TRBJ2-1,.,TGCAGCGTTGGGAAACAGAGGGGGTTCTACAATGAGCAGTTCTTC,CSVGKQRGFYNEQFF
TRBV15,.,TRBJ2-3,TRBD2,TGTGCCACCAGCAGACTAGCGGGGGCAGATACGCAGTATTTT,CATSRLAGADTQYF
TRBV4-1,.,TRBJ2-4,TRBD2,TGCGCCAGCAGCCCCAGCCAGGAGATAGCGGGGGGGCGGGCCAAAAACATTCAGTACTTC,CASSPSQEIAGGRAKNIQYF
TRBV28,.,TRBJ1-2,TRBD1,TGTGCCAGCAGTACTCTACAGGGGAGCGGGTGGGGCTACACCTTC,CASSTLQGSGWGYTF
TRBV7-6,.,TRBJ2-3,TRBD2,TGTGCCAGCAGCTTTATCGGCGGGGGGGCCGCAGATACGCAGTATTTT,CASSFIGGGAADTQYF
TRBV6-4,.,TRBJ1-6,TRBD1,TGTGCCAGCAGACCAGACAGGGTTAATTCACCCCTCCACTTT,CASRPDRVNSPLHF
TRBV30,once,TRBJ2-5,TRBD2,TGTGCCTGGAGTTGGCGGGGGGGCCGGGAGACCCAGTACTTC,CAWSWRGGRETQYF
TRBV2,.,TRBJ1-4,TRBD1,TGTGCCAGCAGTGAAAGATCTGCAGGGGGCAATGAAAAACTGTTTTTT,CASSERSAGGNEKLFF
TRBV19,.,TRBJ2-5,.,TGTGCCAGTAGTTTCGGGCGGGGGCCTCTTTCGGAGACCCAGTACTTC,CASSFGRGPLSETQYF
TRBV18,.,TRBJ2-2,.,TGTGCCAGCTCACCTGGAACAGGGTCCTTCGTCGGGGAGCTGTTTTTT,CASSPGTGSFVGELFF
TRBV6-5,.,TRBJ1-1,.,TGTGCCAGCAGTTACTCCGGGTTATACACTGAAGCTTTCTTT,CASSYSGLYTEAFF
TRBV6-6,.,TRBJ2-5,.,TGTGCCAGCAGTTACTCGTGGAGAGAGAAGACCCAGTACTTC,CASSYSWREKTQYF
TRBV5-1,few,TRBJ2-7,TRBD1,TGCGCCAGCAGCTCCCAACCGGGACAGTCGAGTGAGCAGTACTTC,CASSSQPGQSSEQYF
TRBV4-2,.,TRBJ1-5,.,TGTGCCAGCAGCCTACAGACCTACAGGGATAGCAATCAGCCCCAGCATTTT,CASSLQTYRDSNQPQHF
TRBV18,.,TRBJ1-3,.,TGTGCCAGCTCACCGAACACCGACTCTGGAAACACCATATATTTT,CASSPNTDSGNTIYF
TRBV5-6,.,TRBJ2-3,.,TGTGCCAGCAGCCCGCGCAGGACAGATACGCAGTATTTT,CASSPRRTDTQYF
TRBV5-5,.,TRBJ2-5,.,TGTGCCAGCAGCTTGTACAGGGTGGAAGAGACCCAGTACTTC,CASSLYRVEETQYF
TRBV5-1,.,TRBJ2-4,.,TGCGCCAGCAGCCCCGCCGCGGGGGCAGGGACAAACATTCAGTACTTC,CASSPAAGAGTNIQYF
TRBV7-6,.,TRBJ2-3,TRBD2,TGTGCCAGCAGCTTAAGTGTGGCGGGGGTCGGAGATACGCAGTATTTT,CASSLSVAGVGDTQYF
TRBV12-5,.,TRBJ1-3,TRBD1,TGTGCTAGTGGTTTGTCACGGCCGTCGGGACAGGGGGTAAAAAACACCATATATTTT,CASGLSRPSGQGVKNTIYF
TRBV19,once,TRBJ2-7,TRBD1,TGTGCCAGTAGTTCCCGGGACAGGGGATACGAGCAGTACTTC,CASSSRDRGYEQYF
TRBV2,.,TRBJ2-7,TRBD2,TGTGCCAGCAGGGGGGGACTAGTAGGCCTTAGTGAGCAGTACTTC,CASRGGLVGLSEQYF
TRBV7-3,.,TRBJ2-1,.,TGTGCCAGCAGCACCGGAGGTGGAAATGAGCAGTTCTTC,CASSTGGGNEQFF
TRBV9,once,TRBJ2-2,.,TGTGCCAGCAGCACAAAGACAGAGACCGGGGAGCTGTTTTTT,CASSTKTETGELFF